This note documents a single TCR beta chain sequence. This CDR3 contains 13 residues. In germline, CDR1 is MGHDK, CDR2 SYGVNS. This specimen belongs to a study of CXCR3-negative and CXCR3-positive naive CD8 T cells. TRB cDNA libraries were made by UMI-labeled 5' RACE. Reprocessing the 5' RACE reads, TCRdb reports a single entry for every CDR3 protein and omits DNA. The ten most abundant clones cover approximately 1.5% of a sample with some 67,000 distinct CDR3 sequences. The source material was naive CXCR3- CD8+ T cells from blood. Subset in this sample: CD45RO-CCR7+CD27+CD95- naive CD8+ T cells lacking CXCR3 (TNR3-). J is TRBJ2-7 and V is TRBV25-1; TCRdb gives TRBD1 as the D gene, but with no DNA this cannot be confirmed. The receptor was derived from a human donor in good health. Some clones in this sample may be carry-over from other donors' samples. The CDR3 is CASSPGGGSEQYF.